The rows below give T cell receptor beta chains drawn from one sample of a study of a mutant IDH1 vaccine in newly diagnosed glioma. For these TCRs, the target antigens are not known. TCRdb's table, derived via immunoSEQ multiplex PCR, lists solely in-frame clones and lacks some. The data show 45,000 to 55,000 clones, more than 65% seen once. This specimen was PBMCs, taken from a glioma patient whose treatment included an IDH1 peptide vaccine. These receptors were taken from a man aged 35 to 55 with glioma. Both conserved end residues are part of each CDR3. A D gene is named only where the DNA matches it firmly. Size is stated for part of the rows, as once, few or many counts, or as a class when the clone is expanded.

j_gene	abundance	d_gene	v_gene	CDR3aa	CDR3nt
TRBJ2-7	.	.	TRBV5-1	CASSLDGGPDFYEQYF	TGCGCCAGCAGCTTGGATGGGGGGCCCGATTTCTACGAGCAGTACTTC
TRBJ1-1	.	.	TRBV19	CASSTGWTEAFF	TGTGCCAGTAGTACGGGGTGGACTGAAGCTTTCTTT
TRBJ2-7	.	.	TRBV7-2	CASSLALTPTSSYEQYF	TGTGCCAGCAGCTTAGCTCTAACACCAACTAGCTCCTACGAGCAGTACTTC
TRBJ2-2	.	TRBD1	TRBV11-2	CASSPGTGGNGELFF	TGTGCCAGCAGCCCCGGGACAGGGGGCAACGGGGAGCTGTTTTTT
TRBJ2-7	.	.	TRBV4-2	CASSQEAGRPYEQYF	TGTGCCAGCAGCCAAGAGGCGGGTAGGCCCTACGAGCAGTACTTC
TRBJ2-1	few	TRBD2	TRBV6-6	CASRGGGAYNEQFF	TGTGCCAGCAGAGGCGGGGGGGCCTACAATGAGCAGTTCTTC
TRBJ2-7	.	.	TRBV30	CAWKRSRTGREEQYF	TGTGCCTGGAAACGGTCCCGAACAGGCCGCGAGGAGCAGTACTTC
TRBJ1-2	once	.	TRBV30	CAWRDGQVYGYTF	TGTGCCTGGAGGGACGGACAAGTCTATGGCTACACCTTC
TRBJ2-7	.	.	TRBV5-6	CASSGGPYEQYF	TGTGCCAGCAGCGGAGGGCCCTACGAGCAGTACTTC
TRBJ1-1	.	.	TRBV7-2	CASSPYVGEAFF	TGTGCCAGCAGCCCGTACGTGGGTGAAGCTTTCTTT
TRBJ1-2	.	.	TRBV10-3	CAIRTTEQDYGYTF	TGTGCCATCAGAACGACCGAACAGGATTATGGCTACACCTTC
TRBJ1-6	.	.	TRBV6-5	CASSYSFGVGNSPLHF	TGTGCCAGCAGTTACTCGTTCGGGGTTGGGAATTCACCCCTCCACTTT
TRBJ2-5	.	.	TRBV14	CASSRILSQYF	TGTGCCAGCAGCCGCATCCTCTCCCAGTACTTC
TRBJ1-4	.	.	TRBV5-1	CASSLAGSNEKLFF	TGCGCCAGCAGCTTGGCAGGGAGTAATGAAAAACTGTTTTTT
TRBJ1-5	.	.	TRBV25-1	CASSPGYSNQPQHF	TGTGCCAGCAGTCCCGGATATAGCAATCAGCCCCAGCATTTT
TRBJ2-7	few	TRBD2	TRBV11-2	CASSPEVAGGRSYEQYF	TGTGCCAGCAGCCCAGAGGTAGCGGGGGGCAGGAGCTACGAGCAGTACTTC
TRBJ2-3	.	TRBD2	TRBV19	CASSLAGGDTQYF	TGTGCCAGTAGTTTAGCGGGGGGAGATACGCAGTATTTT
TRBJ1-1	few	TRBD1	TRBV6-5	CASSPTDRAPEAFF	TGTGCCAGCAGTCCTACCGACAGGGCGCCTGAAGCTTTCTTT
TRBJ2-5	few	.	TRBV30	CAWSKGTKGQETQYF	TGTGCCTGGAGTAAAGGGACAAAGGGCCAAGAGACCCAGTACTTC
TRBJ1-1	.	TRBD1	TRBV6-5	CASSRTQGGPEAFF	TGTGCCAGCAGCCGAACCCAGGGGGGGCCTGAAGCTTTCTTT
TRBJ1-2	.	.	TRBV2	CASTRTEEQGGYTF	TGTGCCAGCACCAGGACGGAGGAGCAGGGTGGCTACACCTTC
TRBJ2-2	.	.	TRBV5-1	CASSLAAHTGELFF	TGCGCCAGCAGCTTGGCCGCCCACACCGGGGAGCTGTTTTTT